This T cell receptor (beta chain) was identified during a study of cytomegalovirus exposure and HLA in healthy donors. Study details: There were more than 350 genotyped donors. Of these, about 81% fell in the genetic ancestry cluster associated with self-reported Caucasian donors.

Researchers ran the PCR with 60 Vbeta and 13 Jbeta primers. Some clones are missing from TCRdb's copy, which holds only in-frame ones; the method was immunoSEQ multiplex PCR. The data show 150,000 to 200,000 clones, approximately 71% seen once. The CDR3 runs to 15 residues. The germline gives CDR1 SGHTA, CDR2 FQGNSA. Concerning this clone: The junction shows a germline mismatch at one end, possibly a read error.

The V and J genes are TRBV7-2 and TRBJ1-5, with D maybe TRBD1 (6 bases). This TCR was sampled from a man aged 45-65 years in good health and CMV-seronegative. Sequencing was carried out using PBMCs. Here the CDR3 reads CASSVAAGGNQPQHF. In DNA, the CDR3 is TGTGCCAGCAGCGTAGCGGCAGGGGGCAATCAGCCCCAGCATTTT.